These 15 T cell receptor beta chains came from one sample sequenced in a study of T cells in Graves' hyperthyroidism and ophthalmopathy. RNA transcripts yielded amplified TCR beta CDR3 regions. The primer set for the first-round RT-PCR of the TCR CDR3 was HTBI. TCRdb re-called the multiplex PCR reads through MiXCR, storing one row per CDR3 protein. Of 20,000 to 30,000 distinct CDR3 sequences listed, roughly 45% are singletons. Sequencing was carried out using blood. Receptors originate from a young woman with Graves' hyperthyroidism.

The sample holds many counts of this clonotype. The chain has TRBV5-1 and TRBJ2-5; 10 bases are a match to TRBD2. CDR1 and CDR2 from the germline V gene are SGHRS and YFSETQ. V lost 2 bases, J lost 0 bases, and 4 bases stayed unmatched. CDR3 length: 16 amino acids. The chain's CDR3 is CASSFGLAVDQETQYF. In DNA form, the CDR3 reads TGCGCCAGCAGCTTTGGACTAGCGGTCGACCAAGAGACCCAGTACTTC.

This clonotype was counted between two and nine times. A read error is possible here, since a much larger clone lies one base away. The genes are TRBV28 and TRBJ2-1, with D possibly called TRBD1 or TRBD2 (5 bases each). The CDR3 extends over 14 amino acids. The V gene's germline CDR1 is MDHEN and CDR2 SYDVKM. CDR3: CAGSLGVNYNEQFF. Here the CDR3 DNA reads TGTGCCGGCAGTTTGGGGGTTAACTACAATGAGCAGTTCTTC.

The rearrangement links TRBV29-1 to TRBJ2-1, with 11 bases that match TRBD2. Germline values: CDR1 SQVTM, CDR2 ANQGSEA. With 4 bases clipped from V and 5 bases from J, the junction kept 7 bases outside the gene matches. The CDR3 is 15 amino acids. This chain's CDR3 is CSVVAGLAEDNEQFF. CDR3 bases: TGCAGCGTTGTGGCGGGACTAGCGGAAGACAATGAGCAGTTCTTC.

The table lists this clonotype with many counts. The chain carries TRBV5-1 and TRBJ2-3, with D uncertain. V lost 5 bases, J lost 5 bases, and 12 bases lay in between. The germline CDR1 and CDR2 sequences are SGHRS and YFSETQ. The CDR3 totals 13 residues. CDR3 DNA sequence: TGCGCCAGCAGTCAAAGGATGGGAGATACGCAGTATTTT. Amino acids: CASSQRMGDTQYF.

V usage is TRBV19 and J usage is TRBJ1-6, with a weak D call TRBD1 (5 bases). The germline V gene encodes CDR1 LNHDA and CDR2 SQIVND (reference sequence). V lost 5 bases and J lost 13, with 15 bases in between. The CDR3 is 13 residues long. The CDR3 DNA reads TGTGCCAGTAGTCCATCCTGGGGGTTCCCCCTCCACTTT. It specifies CASSPSWGFPLHF.

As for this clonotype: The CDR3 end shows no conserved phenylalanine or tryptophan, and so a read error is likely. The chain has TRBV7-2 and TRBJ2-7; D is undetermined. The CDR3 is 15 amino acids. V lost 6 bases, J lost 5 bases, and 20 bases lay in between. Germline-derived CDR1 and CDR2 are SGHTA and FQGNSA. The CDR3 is CASSSNRQSRNEQYL. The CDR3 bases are TGTGCCAGCAGTTCCAACCGACAAAGTAGAAACGAGCAGTACCTC.

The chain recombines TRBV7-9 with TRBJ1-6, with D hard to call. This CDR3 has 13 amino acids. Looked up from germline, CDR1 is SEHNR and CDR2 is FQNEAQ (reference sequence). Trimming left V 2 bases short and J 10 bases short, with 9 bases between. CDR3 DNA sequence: TGTGCCAGCAGCTTAACGGGGTACTCACCCCTCCACTTT. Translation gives CASSLTGYSPLHF.

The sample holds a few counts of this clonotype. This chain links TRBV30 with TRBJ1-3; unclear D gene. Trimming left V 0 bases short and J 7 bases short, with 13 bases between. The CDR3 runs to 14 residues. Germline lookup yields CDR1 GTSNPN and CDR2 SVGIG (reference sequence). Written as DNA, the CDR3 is TGTGCCTGGAGTGTACGTGGAAAAGGGAACACCATATATTTT. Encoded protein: CAWSVRGKGNTIYF.

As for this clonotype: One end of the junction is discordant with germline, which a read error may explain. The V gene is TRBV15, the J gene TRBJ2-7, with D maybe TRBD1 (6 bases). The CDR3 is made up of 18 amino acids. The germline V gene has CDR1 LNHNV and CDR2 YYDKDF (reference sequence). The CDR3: CAASSESFGEAGGHEQYF. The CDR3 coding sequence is TGTGCCGCCAGCAGTGAGTCGTTCGGGGAAGCTGGGGGCCACGAGCAGTACTTC.

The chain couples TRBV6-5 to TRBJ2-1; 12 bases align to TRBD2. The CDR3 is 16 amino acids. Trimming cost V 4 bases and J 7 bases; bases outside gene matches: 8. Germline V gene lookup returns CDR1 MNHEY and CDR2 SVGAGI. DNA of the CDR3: TGTGCCAGCAGTTCGGCTAGCGGGAGGGCCGAGAATGAGCAGTTCTTC. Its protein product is CASSSASGRAENEQFF.

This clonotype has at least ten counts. The CDR3 coding sequence is TGCGCCAGCAGCTTGGGCAGGAGCACAGATACGCAGTATTTT. Its protein product is CASSLGRSTDTQYF. The rearrangement links TRBV5-1 to TRBJ2-3; no firm D call. V was clipped by 0 bases and J by 0 bases, with 5 bases between them. The CDR3 is 14 residues long. Germline V lookup: CDR1 SGHRS, CDR2 YFSETQ.

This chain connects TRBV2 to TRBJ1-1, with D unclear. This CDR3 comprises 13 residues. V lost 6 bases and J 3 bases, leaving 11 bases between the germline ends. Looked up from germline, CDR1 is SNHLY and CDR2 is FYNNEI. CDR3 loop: CASRFQSYTEAFF. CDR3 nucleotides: TGTGCCAGCAGGTTCCAGAGCTACACTGAAGCTTTCTTT.

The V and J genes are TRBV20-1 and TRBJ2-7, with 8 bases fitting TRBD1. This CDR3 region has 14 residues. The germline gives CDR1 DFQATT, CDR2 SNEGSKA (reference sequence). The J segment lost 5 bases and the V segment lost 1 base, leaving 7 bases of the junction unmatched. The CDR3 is CSARGGAGGHEQYF. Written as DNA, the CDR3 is TGCAGTGCTAGAGGGGGGGCAGGGGGCCACGAGCAGTACTTC.

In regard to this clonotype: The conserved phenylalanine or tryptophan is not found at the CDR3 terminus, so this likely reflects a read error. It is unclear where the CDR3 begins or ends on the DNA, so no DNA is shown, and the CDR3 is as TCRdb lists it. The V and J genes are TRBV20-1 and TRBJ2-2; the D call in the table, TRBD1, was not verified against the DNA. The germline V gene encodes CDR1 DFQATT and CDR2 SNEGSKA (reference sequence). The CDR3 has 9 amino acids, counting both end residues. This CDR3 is CSAKGGGVG.

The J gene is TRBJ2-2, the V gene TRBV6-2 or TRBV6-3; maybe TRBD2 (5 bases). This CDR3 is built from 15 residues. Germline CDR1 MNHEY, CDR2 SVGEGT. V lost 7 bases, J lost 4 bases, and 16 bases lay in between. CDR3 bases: TGTGCCAGCACCTTAGCAGCGGTCGGCACCGGGGAGCTGTTTTTT. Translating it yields CASTLAAVGTGELFF.